This TCR beta chain was recorded in a study of blood T cell repertoires in COVID-19. Trimming cost V 4 bases and J 2 bases; bases outside gene matches: 3. The CDR3 has 14 residues. Germline CDR1 reads SGHRS; CDR2 reads YFSETQ. TCRdb's table, derived via immunoSEQ multiplex PCR, lists solely in-frame clones and lacks some. The sample contains 220,000 or so clones, approximately 84% of which appear only once. The TCR originated in a woman older than 75 with acute or convalescent COVID-19. Sequences were obtained from peripheral blood. The rearrangement joins TRBV5-1 to TRBJ2-3; 8 bases line up with TRBD1. CDR3 loop: CASSPGQATDTQYF. Here the CDR3 DNA reads TGCGCCAGCAGCCCGGGACAGGCCACAGATACGCAGTATTTT.